Given below is one T cell receptor beta chain in context. Its antigen is not identified. The record originates from a study of human T cells and chemical hapten exposure. Study overall: There were per-sample TCR yield variations, arising mainly from small pooled library volume differences. Points from the study as a whole: The number of TCRs above 1 in 1000 frequency did not change after DPC sensitization.

Deletions cut 0 bases from V and 2 bases from J, with 7 bases between. Germline V gene sequence: CDR1 SGHRS, CDR2 YFSETQ. CDR3 size: 14 residues. Individual cDNA molecules had unique molecular identifiers attached to them by the library. Under the authors' procedure: The number of TCRs in each sample had a median of about 95,000 and spanned 23,224 to 690,600. TCRdb recomputed calls from the reads with MiXCR, one row per CDR3 protein. The V and J calls come from TCRdb's annotation, not from the publication. The sample has 100,000 to 150,000 distinct CDR3 sequences; around 8.5% are singletons. Unfractionated whole blood yielded the extracted total RNA.

The sequence was collected from a human donor in good health. Some clones in this sample may be carry-over from other donors' samples. This sequence joins TRBV5-1 and TRBJ2-3; D is uncertain. The sample taken for sequencing was whole blood. Written as DNA, the CDR3 is TGCGCCAGCAGCTTGGGTAGAAACACAGATACGCAGTATTTT. Protein sequence: CASSLGRNTDTQYF.